This T cell receptor (beta chain) was identified in a study of cytomegalovirus exposure and HLA in healthy donors. With regard to this clone: Other DNA sequences within the sample encode an identical CDR3.

CDR3 length: 14 residues. Looked up from germline, CDR1 is MNHNY and CDR2 is SVGAGI (reference sequence). Trimming shortened V by 0 bases and J by 6 bases, and 9 bases separated the two germline ends. 60 Vbeta and 13 Jbeta primers were used in PCR. Some clones are missing from TCRdb's copy, which holds only in-frame ones; the method was immunoSEQ multiplex PCR. Among about 43,000 clones listed, around 77% were seen once. The sequencing input was PBMCs. The chain combines TRBV6-6 with TRBJ1-5; perhaps TRBD1 as D (5 bases). The TCR originated in a young man in good health and CMV-seronegative. CDR3 amino acids: CASSYSGGGQPQHF. CDR3 in DNA: TGTGCCAGCAGTTACTCGGGGGGTGGTCAGCCCCAGCATTTT.